The clone carrying this T cell receptor beta chain was observed a handful of times. Its target is not known. These data originate in a study of blood T cells in healthy people across ages. Together with a sample-barcoded 5' primer, a J-beta primer mix was included in a second PCR lasting roughly 6 to 12 cycles. TCRdb used MiXCR to reprocess the 5' RACE reads, holding one entry per CDR3 protein. In the table there are fewer than 950,000 distinct CDR3 sequences, roughly 50% of which are singletons. Study results and caveats: Naive T cell percentage showed a strong correlation with the diversity of TCR beta.

Sequencing was performed on blood. The receptor was isolated from a man aged 80 or over in good health.

The CDR3 here is CASSYSPRQVSNEKLFF. CDR3 sequence (DNA): TGTGCCAGCAGTTACTCCCCGAGACAGGTCTCTAATGAAAAACTGTTTTTT. J is TRBJ1-4 and V is TRBV6-5; D might be TRBD1 (6 bases). V lost 0 bases and J lost 3, with 14 bases in between. CDR1 is MNHEY, CDR2 SVGAGI, per germline. The length of the CDR3 is 17 residues.